A selection of T cell receptor beta chains follows, all from one sample in a study of blood T cell repertoires in COVID-19. Clones were read by immunoSEQ multiplex PCR, and TCRdb kept only the in-frame ones, dropping some. The sample includes over 250,000 clones, roughly 85% of them seen just once. The sequenced sample consisted of peripheral blood. The receptor set was obtained from a human donor in a cohort sampled during active COVID-19. The CDR3 runs from the conserved cysteine through the conserved F or W.

v_gene	j_gene	CDR3aa
TRBV11-2	TRBJ1-3	CASSLVGLGLSGSGNTIYF
TRBV4-3	TRBJ1-5	CASSVHSNQPQHF
TRBV28	TRBJ2-2	CASSWTRGGRPTGELFF
TRBV14	TRBJ2-7	CASSQLGGRYYEQYF
TRBV14	TRBJ1-1	CASSQVLSPDRARNTEAFF
TRBV28	TRBJ1-1	CASGYRVTNTEAFF
TRBV5-4	TRBJ2-7	CASSLAAGGLSYEQYF
TRBV5-1	TRBJ2-2	CASSSGAGYTGELFF
TRBV30	TRBJ2-1	CAWSVTGNEQFF
TRBV11-3	TRBJ2-1	CASSFLTSNEQFF
TRBV7-9	TRBJ2-7	CASSSTSGLAGGRRYEQYF
TRBV30	TRBJ2-7	CAWRESGRVYEQYF
TRBV9	TRBJ2-3	CASSVVGSSTDTQYF
TRBV10-3	TRBJ2-3	CAISARGNSWDTQYF
TRBV7-2	TRBJ2-7	CASTPGGVEYEQYF
TRBV2	TRBJ2-1	CASKRDSYNEQFF
TRBV7-9	TRBJ2-7	CAHGLAEWDMDF
TRBV10-3	TRBJ2-5	CAISSGGQGLETQYF
TRBV3-1/TRBV3-2	TRBJ2-3	CASSQAEGLSGTQYF
TRBV19	TRBJ2-6	CASSMFAGSSGANVLTF
TRBV21-1	TRBJ1-5	CATLPGGRAPQHF
TRBV11-2	TRBJ2-1	CASSSGLAGGNEQFF
TRBV6-4	TRBJ2-3	CASRWPRNSSTDTQYF
TRBV28	TRBJ1-5	CASSEGARIKPQHF
TRBV2	TRBJ2-1	CASSGTSGRARYNEQFF
TRBV5-1	TRBJ1-6	CASSSGSQAFSPLHF
TRBV7-2	TRBJ2-7	CASSSGQALGDEQYF
TRBV12-3/TRBV12-4	TRBJ1-2	CASSRDRVEGYTF
TRBV4-2	TRBJ1-2	CASSQGTELYGYTF
TRBV11-2	TRBJ1-6	CASSPNRRSLNSPLHF
TRBV10-2	TRBJ1-1	CASSDGPPGAGTEAFF
TRBV11-2	TRBJ2-1	CASSVGGYEQFF
TRBV10-1	TRBJ2-2	CASSETGNIAGELFF
TRBV7-2	TRBJ2-7	CASSWDTSSYEQYF
TRBV5-6	TRBJ1-2	CASSLRGSNGYTF
TRBV19	TRBJ2-1	CASSIEGTAGQFF
TRBV4-1	TRBJ2-7	CASSQGQRTYEQYF
TRBV9	TRBJ1-6	CASSVDWGDSPLHF
TRBV7-2	TRBJ1-2	CASSLARVSSHYGYTF
TRBV11-2	TRBJ1-5	CASSYEDNQPQHF
TRBV14	TRBJ2-1	CASSQDKALASLNEQFF
TRBV6-6	TRBJ2-7	CASSPPGGGFLSEQYF
TRBV15	TRBJ2-1	CATSRDRAGGEQFF
TRBV27	TRBJ1-2	CASSLQVNYGYTF